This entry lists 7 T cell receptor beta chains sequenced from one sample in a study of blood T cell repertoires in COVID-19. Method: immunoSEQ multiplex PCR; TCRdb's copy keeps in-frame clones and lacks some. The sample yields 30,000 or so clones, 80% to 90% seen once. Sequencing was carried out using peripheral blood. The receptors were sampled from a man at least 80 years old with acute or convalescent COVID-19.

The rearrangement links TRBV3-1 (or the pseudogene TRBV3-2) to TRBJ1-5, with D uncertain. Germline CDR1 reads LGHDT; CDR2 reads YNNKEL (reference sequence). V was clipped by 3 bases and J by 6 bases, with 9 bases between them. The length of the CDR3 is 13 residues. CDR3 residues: CASSQMSAQPQHF. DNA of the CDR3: TGTGCCAGCAGCCAGATGAGTGCTCAGCCCCAGCATTTT.

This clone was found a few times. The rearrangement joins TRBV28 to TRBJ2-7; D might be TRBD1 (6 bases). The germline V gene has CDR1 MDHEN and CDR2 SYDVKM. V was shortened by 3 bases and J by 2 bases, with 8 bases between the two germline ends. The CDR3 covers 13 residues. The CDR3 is CASSLPGAYEQYF. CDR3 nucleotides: TGTGCCAGCAGTTTGCCAGGGGCCTACGAGCAGTACTTC.

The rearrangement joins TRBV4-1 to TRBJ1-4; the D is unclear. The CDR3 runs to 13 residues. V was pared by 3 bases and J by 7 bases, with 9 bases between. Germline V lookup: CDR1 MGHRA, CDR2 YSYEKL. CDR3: CASSQGPLEKLFF. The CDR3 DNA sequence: TGCGCCAGCAGCCAGGGCCCTCTTGAAAAACTGTTTTTT.

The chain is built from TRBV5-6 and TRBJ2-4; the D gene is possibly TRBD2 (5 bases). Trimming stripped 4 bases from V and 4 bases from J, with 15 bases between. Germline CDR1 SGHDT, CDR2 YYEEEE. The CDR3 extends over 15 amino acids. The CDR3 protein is CASSPMGAVKNIQYF. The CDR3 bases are TGTGCCAGCAGCCCAATGGGAGCAGTGAAAAACATTCAGTACTTC.

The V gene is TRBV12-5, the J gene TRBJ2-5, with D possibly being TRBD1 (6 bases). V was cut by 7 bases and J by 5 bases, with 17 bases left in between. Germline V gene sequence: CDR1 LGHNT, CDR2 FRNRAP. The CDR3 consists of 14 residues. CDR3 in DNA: TGTGCTAGTGCCCTGGACAGTCCGAGGGAGACCCAGTACTTC. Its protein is CASALDSPRETQYF.

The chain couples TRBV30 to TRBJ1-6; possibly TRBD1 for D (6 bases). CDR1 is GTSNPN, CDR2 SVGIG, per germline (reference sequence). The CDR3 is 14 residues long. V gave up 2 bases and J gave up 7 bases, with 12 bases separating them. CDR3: CAWSQGGGNSPLHF. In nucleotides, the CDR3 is TGTGCCTGGAGTCAGGGAGGGGGGAATTCACCCCTCCACTTT.

This chain's CDR3 is CASSKTVRAYEQYF. CDR3 DNA: TGTGCCAGCAGTAAGACAGTCCGGGCCTACGAGCAGTACTTC. The chain has TRBV6-5 and TRBJ2-7, with D tentatively TRBD1 (5 bases). This CDR3 spans 14 amino acids. Germline values: CDR1 MNHEY, CDR2 SVGAGI. Trimming took off 5 bases at V and 2 bases at J, with 13 bases between the two ends.